A single sample gave rise to the 17 T cell receptor beta chains below, sequenced in a study of blood T cell repertoires in COVID-19. The data were produced by immunoSEQ multiplex PCR, yet TCRdb's version contains in-frame clones alone and is incomplete. The table has 150,000 to 170,000 clones, roughly 85% seen once. Material: peripheral blood. These receptors were obtained from an older woman with COVID-19, enrolled during active disease.

The chain recombines TRBV6-5 with TRBJ2-5; D perhaps matches TRBD2 (6 bases). CDR3 length: 15 residues. Deletions cut 0 bases from V and 9 bases from J, with 17 bases between. Germline lookup yields CDR1 MNHEY and CDR2 SVGAGI. This CDR3 is CASSYSGSSTGAQYF. CDR3 nucleotide sequence: TGTGCCAGCAGTTACTCTGGCAGTAGTACGGGGGCCCAGTACTTC.

The rearrangement joins TRBV19 to TRBJ1-2; 8 bases are a match to TRBD1. J was trimmed by 0 bases and V by 4 bases; bases with no gene match: 4. This CDR3 has 15 residues. Germline CDR1 reads LNHDA; CDR2 reads SQIVND (reference sequence). CDR3 loop: CASSRGTGPNYGYTF. As DNA, the CDR3 is TGTGCCAGTAGTAGGGGGACAGGACCTAACTATGGCTACACCTTC. The full variable domain, completed using reference TRBV19 and TRBJ1-2, is DGGITQSPKYLFRKEGQNVTLSCEQNLNHDAMYWYRQDPGQGLRLIYYSQIVNDFQKGDIAEGYSVSREKKESFPLTVTSAQKNPTAFYLCASSRGTGPNYGYTFGSGTRLTVV.

The V gene is TRBV27, the J gene TRBJ1-1; D is perhaps TRBD1 (5 bases). V shed 7 bases and J shed 6 bases, with 12 bases lying between them. Germline V gene data show CDR1 as MNHEY and CDR2 as SMNVEV (reference sequence). This CDR3 spans 12 amino acids. The CDR3 reads CASMAGWAEAFF. Written as DNA, the CDR3 is TGTGCCAGCATGGCAGGGTGGGCTGAAGCTTTCTTT.

This clone has more than one count but fewer than ten. The chain combines TRBV25-1 with TRBJ2-7, with TRBD1 matching over 7 bases. With 3 bases clipped from V and 3 bases from J, the junction kept 8 bases outside the gene matches. Germline values: CDR1 MGHDK, CDR2 SYGVNS. The CDR3 has 15 residues. The CDR3 spells CASSDANRGIYEQYF. For the CDR3, the DNA is TGTGCCAGCAGTGATGCAAACAGGGGAATCTACGAGCAGTACTTC.

For the CDR3, the DNA is TGCGCCAGCAGACCCCCGGGACTAGGGACCGGGGAGCTGTTTTTT. Translated, it gives CASRPPGLGTGELFF. The chain has TRBV10-2 and TRBJ2-2; 8 bases align to TRBD2. The germline CDR1 and CDR2 sequences are WSHSY and SAAADI. The ends lost 6 bases at V and 5 bases at J; junction bases unmatched: 8. CDR3 length: 15 amino acids.

The V and J genes are TRBV6-5 and TRBJ2-5; 8 bases match TRBD2. The trim removed 3 bases at V and 1 base at J, leaving 4 bases unmatched. The germline V gene encodes CDR1 MNHEY and CDR2 SVGAGI. This CDR3 has 15 amino acids. The CDR3 DNA reads as TGTGCCAGCAGTTATAGCGGGACGGGCCAAGAGACCCAGTACTTC. Its translation: CASSYSGTGQETQYF.

The V call is TRBV6-5, the J call TRBJ1-2, with D perhaps TRBD1 (5 bases). The CDR3 totals 14 residues. Germline V lookup: CDR1 MNHEY, CDR2 SVGAGI. V dropped 4 bases and J dropped 5 bases, with 14 bases sitting between them. The CDR3 DNA reads TGTGCCAGCAGTTCCCCTCAGGAGGGGTATGGCTACACCTTC. Its translation is CASSSPQEGYGYTF.

The chain is built from TRBV30 and TRBJ1-5; D might be TRBD1 (5 bases). Deletions cut 2 bases from V and 3 bases from J, with 8 bases between. This CDR3 spans 13 amino acids. Per germline, CDR1 GTSNPN and CDR2 SVGIG (reference sequence). The chain's CDR3 is CAWSSGYNQPQHF. In DNA form, the CDR3 reads TGTGCCTGGAGTTCAGGGTACAATCAGCCCCAGCATTTT.

This sequence joins TRBV6-2 or TRBV6-3 and TRBJ1-5; the D is unclear. Trimming pared 0 bases from V and 11 bases from J, leaving 11 bases between. The CDR3 has 13 amino acids. Germline CDR1 is MNHEY and CDR2 is SVGEGT. The DNA for the CDR3 is TGTGCCAGCAGTTACTCGAGAAAGGAGTCCCAGCATTTT. The encoded protein is CASSYSRKESQHF.

The chain couples TRBV19 to TRBJ2-1; D not certain. There are 11 residues in the CDR3. Germline CDR1 LNHDA, CDR2 SQIVND (reference sequence). V was cut by 6 bases and J by 8 bases, with 8 bases left in between. The CDR3 protein is CASSRSYEQFF. The CDR3 DNA is TGTGCCAGTAGCCGTAGCTATGAGCAGTTCTTC. The complete variable domain, with remaining parts taken from reference TRBV19 and TRBJ2-1, reads DGGITQSPKYLFRKEGQNVTLSCEQNLNHDAMYWYRQDPGQGLRLIYYSQIVNDFQKGDIAEGYSVSREKKESFPLTVTSAQKNPTAFYLCASSRSYEQFFGPGTRLTVL.

This chain joins TRBV5-1 and TRBJ1-3; unclear D gene. V was pared by 2 bases and J by 4 bases, with 10 bases between. The CDR3 length is 14 residues. Germline assignment: CDR1 SGHRS and CDR2 YFSETQ. The CDR3 loop is CASSFEGMGNTIYF. The CDR3 DNA reads TGCGCCAGCAGCTTTGAGGGTATGGGAAACACCATATATTTT.

The chain employs TRBV10-2 and TRBJ1-3, with unresolved D. V was pared by 4 bases and J by 7 bases, with 11 bases between. CDR3 length: 13 amino acids. Germline CDR1 is WSHSY and CDR2 is SAAADI. CDR3 sequence (DNA): TGCGCCAGCAGTGTATCCGGTCTCAACACCATATATTTT. Amino acids: CASSVSGLNTIYF.

J is TRBJ2-5 and V is TRBV5-6, with 8 bases that match TRBD1. The junction had 3 bases not matched to a gene; V was cut back by 0 bases and J by 2 bases. The CDR3 runs 15 residues. Germline CDR1 and CDR2: SGHDT and YYEEEE. The CDR3: CASSLARQGQETQYF. CDR3 nucleotides: TGTGCCAGCAGCTTGGCCAGACAGGGGCAAGAGACCCAGTACTTC. Together with reference TRBV5-6 and TRBJ2-5, the CDR3 gives the full variable domain: DAGVTQSPTHLIKTRGQQVTLRCSPKSGHDTVSWYQQALGQGPQFIFQYYEEEERQRGNFPDRFSGHQFPNYSSELNVNALLLGDSALYLCASSLARQGQETQYFGPGTRLLVL.

The chain has TRBV6-6 and TRBJ1-2; 9 nucleotides line up with TRBD1. CDR3 length: 15 amino acids. V was clipped by 2 bases and J by 3 bases; unmatched bases: 4. Germline CDR1 MNHNY, CDR2 SVGAGI (reference sequence). This CDR3 is CASSYGQGRDYGYTF. CDR3 bases: TGTGCCAGCAGTTACGGACAGGGGAGAGACTATGGCTACACCTTC.

The genes are TRBV10-1 and TRBJ2-1; TRBD1 agrees at 9 bases. CDR3 size: 14 residues. V shed 8 bases, J shed 3 bases, and the junction held 5 bases outside the gene matches. CDR1 WNHNN and CDR2 SYGVQD come from the germline V gene (reference sequence). This CDR3 reads CASPQGAYYNEQFF. The DNA for the CDR3 is TGCGCCAGCCCACAGGGGGCATACTACAATGAGCAGTTCTTC.

The chain employs TRBV7-2 and TRBJ2-5; D unresolved. The V end lost 1 base, the J end lost 1 base, and 7 bases lay between the germline ends. This CDR3 has 14 residues. The germline V gene encodes CDR1 SGHTA and CDR2 FQGNSA. Written as DNA, the CDR3 is TGTGCCAGCAGCTTAGTCGTCAGCCAAGAGACCCAGTACTTC. It is translated as CASSLVVSQETQYF.

Concerning this clone: Other DNA sequences of this sample code for an identical CDR3. The V gene is TRBV5-1, the J gene TRBJ2-7; 11 bases are a match to TRBD2. CDR1 is SGHRS, CDR2 YFSETQ, per germline. The CDR3 covers 14 residues. The V gene end was trimmed by 1 base and the J gene end by 3 bases; junction bases not matched to a gene: 0. The CDR3 DNA is TGCGCCAGCAGCTTGCTAGCGGGAGGCTACGAGCAGTACTTC. Its translation is CASSLLAGGYEQYF.